This T cell receptor (beta chain) comes out of a study of blood T cell repertoires in COVID-19. Followed over time, Seattle patients had been enrolled while infection was active. Trimming shortened V by 4 bases and J by 3 bases, and 15 bases separated the two germline ends. The CDR3 covers 16 residues. Germline V gene sequence: CDR1 MNHEY, CDR2 SMNVEV (reference sequence). TCRdb's table, derived via immunoSEQ multiplex PCR, lists solely in-frame clones and lacks some. The sample consists of about 480,000 clones, roughly 87% of them appearing once. This chain links TRBV27 with TRBJ2-2; D possibly corresponds to TRBD1 (7 bases). The specimen sequenced was peripheral blood. The receptor comes from a man aged 18 to 30 with COVID-19, enrolled during active disease. The CDR3 loop reads CASSSRRGLDTGELFF. In DNA form, the CDR3 reads TGTGCCAGCAGTTCACGGAGGGGGCTCGACACCGGGGAGCTGTTTTTT.